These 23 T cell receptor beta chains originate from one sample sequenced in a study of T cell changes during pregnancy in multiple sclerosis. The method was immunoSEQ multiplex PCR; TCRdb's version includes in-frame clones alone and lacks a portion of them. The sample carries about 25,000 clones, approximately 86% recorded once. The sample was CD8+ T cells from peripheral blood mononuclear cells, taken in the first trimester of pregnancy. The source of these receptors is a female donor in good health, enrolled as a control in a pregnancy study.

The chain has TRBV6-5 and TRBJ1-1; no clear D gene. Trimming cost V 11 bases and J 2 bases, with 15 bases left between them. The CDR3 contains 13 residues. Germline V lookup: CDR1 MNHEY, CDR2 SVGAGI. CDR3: CAQKGESNTEAFF. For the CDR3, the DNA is TGTGCCCAAAAGGGAGAATCTAACACTGAAGCTTTCTTT.

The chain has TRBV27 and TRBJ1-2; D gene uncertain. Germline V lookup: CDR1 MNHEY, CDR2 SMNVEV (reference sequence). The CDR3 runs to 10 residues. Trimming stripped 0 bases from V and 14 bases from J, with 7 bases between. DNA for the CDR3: TGTGCCAGCAGTTTATCCGGTAGAACCTTC. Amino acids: CASSLSGRTF.

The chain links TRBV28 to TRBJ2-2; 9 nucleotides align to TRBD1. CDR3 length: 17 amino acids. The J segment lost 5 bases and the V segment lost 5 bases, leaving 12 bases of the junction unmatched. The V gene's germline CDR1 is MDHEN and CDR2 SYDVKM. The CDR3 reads CASSPRQGGFGTGELFF. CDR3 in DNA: TGTGCCAGCAGTCCGCGACAGGGGGGCTTTGGAACCGGGGAGCTGTTTTTT.

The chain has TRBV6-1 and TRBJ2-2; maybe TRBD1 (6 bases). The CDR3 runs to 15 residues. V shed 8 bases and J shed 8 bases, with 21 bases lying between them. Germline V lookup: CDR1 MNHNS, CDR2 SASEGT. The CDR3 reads CASSRYRDRGGELFF. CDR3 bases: TGTGCCAGCTCGCGTTACAGGGATAGAGGGGGGGAGCTGTTTTTT.

As DNA, the CDR3 is TGTGCCAGTATGGCAGGGAACACTGAAGCTTTCTTT. It translates to CASMAGNTEAFF. V gene TRBV19 combines with J gene TRBJ1-1, with D unresolved. In germline, CDR1 is LNHDA, CDR2 SQIVND (reference sequence). Trimming pared 7 bases from V and 1 base from J, leaving 7 bases between. This CDR3 comprises 12 residues.

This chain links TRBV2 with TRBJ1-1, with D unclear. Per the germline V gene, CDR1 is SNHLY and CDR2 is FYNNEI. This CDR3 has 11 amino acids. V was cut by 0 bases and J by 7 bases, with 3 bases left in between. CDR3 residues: CASSEAIEAFF. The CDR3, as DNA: TGTGCCAGCAGTGAAGCCATTGAAGCTTTCTTT.

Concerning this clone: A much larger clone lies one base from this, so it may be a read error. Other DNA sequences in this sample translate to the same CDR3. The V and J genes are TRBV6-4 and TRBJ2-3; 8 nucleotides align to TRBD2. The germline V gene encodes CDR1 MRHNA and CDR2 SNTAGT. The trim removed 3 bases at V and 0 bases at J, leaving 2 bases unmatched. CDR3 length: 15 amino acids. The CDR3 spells CASSESSGSTDTQYF. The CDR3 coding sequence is TGTGCCAGCAGTGAGTCTAGCGGGAGCACAGATACGCAGTATTTT.

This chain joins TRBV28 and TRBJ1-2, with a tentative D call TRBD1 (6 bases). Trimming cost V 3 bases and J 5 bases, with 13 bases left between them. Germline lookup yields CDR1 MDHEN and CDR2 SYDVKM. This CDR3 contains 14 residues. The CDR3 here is CASSFTDRGYGYTF. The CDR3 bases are TGTGCCAGCAGTTTCACGGACAGAGGTTATGGCTACACCTTC.

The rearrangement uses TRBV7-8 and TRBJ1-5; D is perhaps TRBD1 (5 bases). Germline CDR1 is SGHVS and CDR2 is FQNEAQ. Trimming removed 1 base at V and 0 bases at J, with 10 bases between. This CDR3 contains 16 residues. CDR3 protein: CASSLGTGNSNQPQHF. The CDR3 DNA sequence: TGTGCCAGCAGCTTAGGTACAGGTAATAGCAATCAGCCCCAGCATTTT.

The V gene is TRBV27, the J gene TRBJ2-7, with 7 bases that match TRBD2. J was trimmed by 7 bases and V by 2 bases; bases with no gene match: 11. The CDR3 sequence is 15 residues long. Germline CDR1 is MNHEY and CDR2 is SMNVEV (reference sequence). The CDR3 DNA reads TGTGCCAGCAGTTTAGGTGGGACGGGGGGAGGGGAGCAGTACTTC. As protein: CASSLGGTGGGEQYF.

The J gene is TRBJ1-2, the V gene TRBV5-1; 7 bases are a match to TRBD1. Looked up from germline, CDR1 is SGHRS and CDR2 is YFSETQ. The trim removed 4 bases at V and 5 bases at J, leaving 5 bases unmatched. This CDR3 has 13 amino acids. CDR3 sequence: CASSPDRQYGYTF. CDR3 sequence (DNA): TGCGCCAGCAGCCCGGACAGGCAATATGGCTACACCTTC.

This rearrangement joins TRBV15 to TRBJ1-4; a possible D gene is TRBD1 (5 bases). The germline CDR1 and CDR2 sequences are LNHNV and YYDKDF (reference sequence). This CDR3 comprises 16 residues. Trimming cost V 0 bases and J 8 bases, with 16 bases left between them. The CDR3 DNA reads TGTGCCACCAGCAGAGATCGGGCAGGGAGGGCAGAAAAACTGTTTTTT. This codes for CATSRDRAGRAEKLFF.

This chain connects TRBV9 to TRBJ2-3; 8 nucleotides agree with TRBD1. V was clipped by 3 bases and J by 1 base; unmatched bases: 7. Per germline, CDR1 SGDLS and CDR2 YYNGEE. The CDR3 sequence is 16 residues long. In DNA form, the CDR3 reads TGTGCCAGCAGCGCCCCCTCAGGGGGCGGCACAGATACGCAGTATTTT. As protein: CASSAPSGGGTDTQYF.

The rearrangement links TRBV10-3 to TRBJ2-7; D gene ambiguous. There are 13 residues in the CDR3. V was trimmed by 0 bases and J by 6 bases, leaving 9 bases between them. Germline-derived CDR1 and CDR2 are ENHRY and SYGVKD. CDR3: CAISESKLGEQYF. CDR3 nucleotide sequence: TGTGCCATCAGTGAGTCTAAGCTCGGCGAGCAGTACTTC.

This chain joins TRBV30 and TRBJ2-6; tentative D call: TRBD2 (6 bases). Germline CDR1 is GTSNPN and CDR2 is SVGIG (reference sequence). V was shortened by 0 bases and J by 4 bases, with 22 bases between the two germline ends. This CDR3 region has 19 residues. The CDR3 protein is CAWSVQVGEDLVGANVLTF. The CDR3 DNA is TGTGCCTGGAGTGTACAAGTGGGGGAGGACCTCGTAGGGGCCAACGTCCTGACTTTC.

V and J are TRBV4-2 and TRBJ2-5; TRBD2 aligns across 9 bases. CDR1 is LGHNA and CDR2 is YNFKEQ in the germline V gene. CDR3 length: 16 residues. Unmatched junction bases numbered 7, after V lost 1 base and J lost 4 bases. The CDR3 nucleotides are TGTGCCAGCAGCCAAGTGGGGCTAGCGGGAATAGAGACCCAGTACTTC. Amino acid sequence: CASSQVGLAGIETQYF.

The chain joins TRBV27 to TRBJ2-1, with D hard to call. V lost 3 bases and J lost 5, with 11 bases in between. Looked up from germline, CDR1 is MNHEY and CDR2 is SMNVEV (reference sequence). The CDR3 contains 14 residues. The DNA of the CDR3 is TGTGCCAGCAGTTTGGGCGAAAGGAACAATGAGCAGTTCTTC. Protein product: CASSLGERNNEQFF.

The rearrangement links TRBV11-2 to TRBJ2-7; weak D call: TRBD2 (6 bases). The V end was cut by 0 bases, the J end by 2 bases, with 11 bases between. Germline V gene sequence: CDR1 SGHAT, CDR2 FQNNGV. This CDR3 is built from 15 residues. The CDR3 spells CASSLEGTATYEQYF. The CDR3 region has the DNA TGTGCCAGCAGCTTAGAAGGGACTGCCACCTACGAGCAGTACTTC.

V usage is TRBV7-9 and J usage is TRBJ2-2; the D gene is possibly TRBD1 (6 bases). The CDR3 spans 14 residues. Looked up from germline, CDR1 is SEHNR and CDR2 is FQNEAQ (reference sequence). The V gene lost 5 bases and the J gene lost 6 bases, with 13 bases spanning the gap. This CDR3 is CASSQSQGPGELFF. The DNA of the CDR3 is TGTGCCAGCAGCCAATCACAGGGCCCCGGGGAGCTGTTTTTT. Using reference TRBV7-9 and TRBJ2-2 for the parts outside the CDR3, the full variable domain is DTGVSQNPRHKITKRGQNVTFRCDPISEHNRLYWYRQTLGQGPEFLTYFQNEAQLEKSRLLSDRFSAERPKGSFSTLEIQRTEQGDSAMYLCASSQSQGPGELFFGEGSRLTVL.

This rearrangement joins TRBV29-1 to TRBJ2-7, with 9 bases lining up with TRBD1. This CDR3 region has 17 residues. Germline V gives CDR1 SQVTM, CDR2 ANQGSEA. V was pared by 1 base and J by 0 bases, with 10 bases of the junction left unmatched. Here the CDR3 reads CSVEGVGDRASSYEQYF. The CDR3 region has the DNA TGCAGCGTTGAAGGCGTTGGGGACAGGGCGTCCTCCTACGAGCAGTACTTC.

DNA for the CDR3: TGTGCCAGCAGCCACGAACTGAAGGGACTACCGAACACCGGGGAGCTGTTTTTT. Protein sequence: CASSHELKGLPNTGELFF. V is TRBV5-8 and J is TRBJ2-2, with 7 positions matching TRBD2. This CDR3 region has 18 residues. In germline, CDR1 is SGHTS, CDR2 YDEGEE. The junction had 12 bases not matched to a gene; V was cut back by 4 bases and J by 0 bases.

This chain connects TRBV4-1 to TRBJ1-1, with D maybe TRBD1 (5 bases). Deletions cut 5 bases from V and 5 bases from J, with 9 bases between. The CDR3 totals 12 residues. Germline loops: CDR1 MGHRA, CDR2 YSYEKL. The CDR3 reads CASSGGGTEAFF. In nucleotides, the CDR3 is TGCGCCAGCAGCGGGGGGGGGACTGAAGCTTTCTTT.

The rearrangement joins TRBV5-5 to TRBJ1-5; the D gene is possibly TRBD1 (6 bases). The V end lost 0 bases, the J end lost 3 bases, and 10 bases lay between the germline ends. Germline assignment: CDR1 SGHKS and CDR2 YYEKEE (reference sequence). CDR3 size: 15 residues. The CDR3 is CASSLATGTNQPQHF. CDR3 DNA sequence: TGTGCCAGCAGCTTGGCTACAGGGACCAATCAGCCCCAGCATTTT.